Listed here are 13 T cell receptor beta chains from one sample, sequenced in a study of breast tumors, draining lymph nodes, adjacent tissues. The lymph nodes were axillary draining lymph nodes from breast cancer patients. Using its own MiXCR run on the multiplex PCR reads, TCRdb lists one record per CDR3 protein. The repertoire holds approximately 200,000 distinct CDR3 sequences, approximately 30% seen once, with more than 4% in the top ten. Sequenced: axillary lymph node tissue. These TCRs come from a female donor with breast cancer. Some clones in this sample may be carry-over from other donors' samples.

This clonotype was seen at least ten times. This chain links TRBV7-3 with TRBJ2-3; 12 bases are shared with TRBD2. CDR1 is SGHTA, CDR2 FQGTGA, per germline. CDR3 size: 18 residues. V lost 0 bases to trimming and J lost 0 bases; unmatched junction nucleotides: 4. In DNA, the CDR3 is TGTGCCAGCAGCTTAACAGCTAGCGGGGGGGCTAGCACAGATACGCAGTATTTT. Amino acids: CASSLTASGGASTDTQYF.

Ten or more counts support this clonotype. The chain has TRBV20-1 and TRBJ2-7; the match to TRBD2 covers 11 bases. Germline loops: CDR1 DFQATT, CDR2 SNEGSKA (reference sequence). The CDR3 has 15 amino acids. Germline trimming cut 0 bases from V and 6 bases from J; bases unmatched to any gene: 7. The CDR3 DNA reads TGCAGTGCTAGAGATGAAGGTAGCGGGAGGGTCGAGCAGTACTTC. Translating gives CSARDEGSGRVEQYF.

V is TRBV7-3 and J is TRBJ1-2; 7 nucleotides agree with TRBD1. The CDR3 has 15 residues. Germline V gene sequence: CDR1 SGHTA, CDR2 FQGTGA. The ends lost 4 bases at V and 7 bases at J; junction bases unmatched: 12. The CDR3 DNA reads TGTGCCAGCAGCTACTCCGGGACAGCAAAGGGTGGCTACACCTTC. It yields the protein CASSYSGTAKGGYTF.

This chain links TRBV7-9 with TRBJ2-3; 9 bases map to TRBD1. Per the germline V gene, CDR1 is SEHNR and CDR2 is FQNEAQ (reference sequence). V lost 4 bases to trimming and J lost 4 bases; unmatched junction nucleotides: 15. The length of the CDR3 is 18 residues. CDR3 loop: CASSSHSNRGRGADTQYF. CDR3 bases: TGTGCCAGCAGCTCTCATTCCAACAGGGGGCGTGGGGCAGATACGCAGTATTTT.

Worth noting for this clonotype: Being one base from a much bigger clone, this may be a read error. The CDR3 does not close with the conserved phenylalanine or tryptophan, likely indicating a read error. V gene TRBV11-1 combines with J gene TRBJ2-1; D not resolved. The germline V gene has CDR1 SGHAT and CDR2 FQDESV (reference sequence). CDR3 length: 14 residues. The V and J ends lost 5 bases and 0 bases respectively, with 8 bases between them. CDR3 nucleotide sequence: TGTGCCAGCAGCCCAACCACCTCCTACAATGAGCAGTTCCTC. Encoded protein: CASSPTTSYNEQFL.

This clonotype was counted at least ten times. The V and J genes are TRBV3-1 and TRBJ2-7; D is perhaps TRBD2 (5 bases). V dropped 0 bases and J dropped 4 bases, with 16 bases sitting between them. CDR3 length: 16 amino acids. Germline V gene data show CDR1 as LGHDT and CDR2 as YNNKEL (reference sequence). CDR3 sequence reads: CASSQDLGQRRYEQYF. DNA for the CDR3: TGTGCCAGCAGCCAAGATCTTGGGCAAAGGAGGTACGAGCAGTACTTC.

Notes on this clonotype: Being one base from a much bigger clone, this may be a read error. The V gene is TRBV12-3 or TRBV12-4, the J gene TRBJ2-7, with no clear D. CDR3 length: 14 amino acids. Trimming cost V 3 bases and J 7 bases, with 16 bases left between them. The CDR3 DNA is TGTGCCAGCAGTTTCGCGGTGACCGAAGGGGAGCAGTACTTC. Protein: CASSFAVTEGEQYF.

The V call is TRBV5-1, the J call TRBJ2-6; D ambiguous. The CDR3 sequence is 17 residues long. Germline lookup yields CDR1 SGHRS and CDR2 YFSETQ. The V end was cut by 1 base, the J end by 0 bases, with 11 bases between. The CDR3 nucleotides are TGCGCCAGCAGCTTGTATTTTTCTGACTCTGGGGCCAACGTCCTGACTTTC. This translates into CASSLYFSDSGANVLTF.

There are many counts of this clonotype. The chain recombines TRBV4-3 with TRBJ1-2, with D perhaps TRBD1 (5 bases). The CDR3 has 14 residues. Germline V gene data show CDR1 as LGHNA and CDR2 as YSLEER. The ends were cut back, 0 bases at V and 5 bases at J, with 10 bases in the middle. The CDR3 coding sequence is TGCGCCAGCAGCCAAGAGCACGGGGGGTATGGCTACACCTTC. Encoded protein: CASSQEHGGYGYTF.

This clonotype was seen repeatedly, ten times or more. V and J are TRBV5-1 and TRBJ1-6; a weak D match, TRBD1 (6 bases). Germline loops: CDR1 SGHRS, CDR2 YFSETQ. The V end was cut by 4 bases, the J end by 7 bases, with 12 bases between. The CDR3 runs to 14 residues. CDR3: CASSPGQKNSPLHF. The CDR3 coding sequence is TGCGCCAGCAGCCCCGGACAGAAAAATTCACCCCTCCACTTT.

This clonotype has at least ten counts. This sequence joins TRBV18 and TRBJ2-1; D may correspond to TRBD1 or TRBD2 (5 bases each). This CDR3 has 14 residues. Between the trimmed V and J ends, which lost 5 bases and 4 bases, there was a span of 12 bases. Per the germline V gene, CDR1 is KGHSH and CDR2 is LQKENI. The CDR3 nucleotides read TGTGCCAGCTCAAAGTCCGGGGCTTACAATGAGCAGTTCTTC. It specifies CASSKSGAYNEQFF.

This clonotype was recorded at least ten times. The chain has TRBV5-6 and TRBJ2-7, with a tentative D call TRBD2 (5 bases). V dropped 1 base and J dropped 3 bases, with 14 bases sitting between them. Germline V gene sequence: CDR1 SGHDT, CDR2 YYEEEE. There are 15 residues in the CDR3. As DNA, the CDR3 is TGTGCCAGCAGCTTGTTGTCCCCGGGGTACTACGAGCAGTACTTC. This translates into CASSLLSPGYYEQYF. The variable domain in full, completed from reference TRBV5-6 and TRBJ2-7, reads DAGVTQSPTHLIKTRGQQVTLRCSPKSGHDTVSWYQQALGQGPQFIFQYYEEEERQRGNFPDRFSGHQFPNYSSELNVNALLLGDSALYLCASSLLSPGYYEQYFGPGTRLTVT.

V usage is TRBV5-1 and J usage is TRBJ1-1, with D possibly TRBD1 on 5 matching bases. The ends were cut back, 0 bases at V and 11 bases at J, with 11 bases in the middle. The CDR3 sequence is 12 residues long. Per germline, CDR1 SGHRS and CDR2 YFSETQ. CDR3 sequence (DNA): TGCGCCAGCAGCTTGGTCGGGGACGTGGCTTTCTTT. Protein product: CASSLVGDVAFF.